The rows below give T cell receptor beta chains drawn from one sample of a study of T cell repertoires in cytomegalovirus infection. In TCRdb, the reads were re-called with MiXCR into one record per CDR3 protein. The data show roughly 700,000 distinct CDR3 sequences, roughly 36% seen once. For these TCRs, the target antigens are not known. Sequenced material: cultured PBMCs, taken from culture after CMV antigen stimulation. The receptor set was obtained from a human donor in good health (CMV status not recorded). Some clones in this sample may be carry-over from other donors' samples. CDR3s include the opening cysteine and the closing phenylalanine or tryptophan. The D gene is left open where the match is weak. Only some rows state a clone size, as once, few, many or a class for expanded clones.

TRBV6-1	.	TRBJ1-2	.	CASSEARGSSHF	TGTGCCAGCAGTGAAGCGCGCGGGTCTAGTCACTTC
TRBV6-1	.	TRBJ2-1	.	CASSDWRAWSSYNEQFF	TGTGCCAGCAGTGACTGGAGGGCCTGGAGCTCCTACAATGAGCAGTTCTTC
TRBV27	.	TRBJ2-5	.	CASSLLGNMETQYF	TGTGCCAGCAGTTTATTGGGTAACATGGAGACCCAGTACTTC
TRBV19	.	TRBJ2-7	.	CASSPADRSSYEQYF	TGTGCCAGTAGCCCCGCTGACAGGAGCTCCTACGAGCAGTACTTC
TRBV20-1	.	TRBJ1-4	TRBD1	CSARLPDRDEKLFF	TGCAGTGCTAGACTCCCGGACAGGGATGAAAAACTGTTTTTT
TRBV12-3/TRBV12-4	many	TRBJ2-7	TRBD2	CASMGTSGPWANMGLYEQYF	TGTGCCAGTATGGGGACTAGCGGGCCCTGGGCCAACATGGGGCTATACGAGCAGTACTTC
TRBV19	.	TRBJ2-7	.	CASSVRSGGPYEQYF	TGTGCCAGTAGTGTCCGTTCGGGGGGCCCCTACGAGCAGTACTTC
TRBV10-3	few	TRBJ1-3	.	CAISAPWGSGNTIYF	TGTGCCATCAGTGCGCCGTGGGGGTCTGGAAACACCATATATTTT
TRBV27	.	TRBJ1-2	.	CASNSPAGRNYGYTF	TGTGCCAGCAACTCCCCGGCGGGCCGAAACTATGGCTACACCTTC
TRBV27	few	TRBJ1-4	TRBD1	CASSLRGALRQGLGTPNEKLFF	TGTGCCAGCAGTTTAAGGGGTGCCTTGAGACAGGGGTTGGGAACCCCTAATGAAAAACTGTTTTTT
TRBV7-8	few	TRBJ2-1	.	CASRVLGGRYNEQFF	TGTGCCAGCAGGGTGTTGGGGGGTCGGTACAATGAGCAGTTCTTC
TRBV7-8	few	TRBJ1-1	TRBD1	CASSWERTGMSTEAFF	TGTGCCAGCTCCTGGGAAAGGACAGGGATGAGCACTGAAGCTTTCTTT
TRBV7-9	few	TRBJ2-2	TRBD1	CASSAGTGGFGELFF	TGTGCCAGCAGCGCCGGCACAGGGGGTTTCGGGGAGCTGTTTTTT
TRBV7-2	.	TRBJ2-2	TRBD2	CASSEPGLAGGWGELFF	TGTGCCAGCAGCGAGCCGGGACTAGCGGGAGGATGGGGGGAGCTGTTTTTT
TRBV7-9	.	TRBJ2-1	.	CASSLAVAASYNEQFF	TGTGCCAGCAGCTTAGCGGTAGCTGCCTCCTACAATGAGCAGTTCTTC
TRBV19	few	TRBJ2-3	TRBD2	CASSTGGNTDTQYF	TGTGCCAGTAGTACCGGGGGGAACACAGATACGCAGTATTTT
TRBV19	.	TRBJ1-2	.	CASSIDINYGYTF	TGTGCCAGTAGTATAGACATCAACTATGGCTACACCTTC
TRBV7-2	many	TRBJ1-1	.	CASSLEVGAGRKAFF	TGTGCCAGCAGCTTAGAGGTGGGGGCAGGGCGGAAAGCTTTCTTT